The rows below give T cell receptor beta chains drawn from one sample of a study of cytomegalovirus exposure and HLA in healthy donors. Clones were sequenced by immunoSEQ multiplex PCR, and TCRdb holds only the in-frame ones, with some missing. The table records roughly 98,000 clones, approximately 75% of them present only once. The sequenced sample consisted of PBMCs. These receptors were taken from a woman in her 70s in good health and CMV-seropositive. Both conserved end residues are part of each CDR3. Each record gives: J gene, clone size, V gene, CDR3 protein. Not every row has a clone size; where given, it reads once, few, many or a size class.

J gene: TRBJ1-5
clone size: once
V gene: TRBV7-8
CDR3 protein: CASSLEGAKQPQHF

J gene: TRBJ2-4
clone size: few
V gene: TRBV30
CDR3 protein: CAWSRSDGNIQYF

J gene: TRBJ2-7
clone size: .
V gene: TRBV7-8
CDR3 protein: CASSLVSRTARSYEQHF

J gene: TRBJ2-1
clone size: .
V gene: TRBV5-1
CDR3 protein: CASSFSSGFGEQFF

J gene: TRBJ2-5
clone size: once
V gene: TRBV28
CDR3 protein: CASSFDSVQETQYF

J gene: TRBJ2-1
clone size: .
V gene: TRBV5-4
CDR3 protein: CASSSPDGTGLFF

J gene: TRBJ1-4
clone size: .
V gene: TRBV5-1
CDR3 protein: CASSLGTFEKLFF

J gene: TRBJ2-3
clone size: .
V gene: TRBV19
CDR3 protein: CASSATQDRRGTDTQYF

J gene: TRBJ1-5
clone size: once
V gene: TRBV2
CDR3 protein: CASGAQVRQFHQPQHF

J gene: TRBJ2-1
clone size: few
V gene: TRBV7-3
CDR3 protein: CASSPTGGLAYNEQFF

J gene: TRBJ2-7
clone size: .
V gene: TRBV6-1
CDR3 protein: CASRPPGQGTGRQYF

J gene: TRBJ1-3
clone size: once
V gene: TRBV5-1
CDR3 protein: CASSPAEAGNTIYF

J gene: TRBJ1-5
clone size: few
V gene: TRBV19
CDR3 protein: CASRRGRGVSQPQHF

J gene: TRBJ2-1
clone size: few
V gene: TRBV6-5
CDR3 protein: CASRRGSYNEQFF

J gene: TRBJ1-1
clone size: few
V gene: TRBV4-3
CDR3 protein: CASSRLGGRGPTEAFF

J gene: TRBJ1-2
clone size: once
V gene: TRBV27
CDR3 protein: CASSTLSGENGYTF

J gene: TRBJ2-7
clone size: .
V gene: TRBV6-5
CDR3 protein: CASSYSTPGLGYEQYF

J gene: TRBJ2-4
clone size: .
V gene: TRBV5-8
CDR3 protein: CAGPQPGLAENIQYF

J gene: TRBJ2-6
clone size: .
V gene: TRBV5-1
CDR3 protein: CASSSTGISGANVLTF

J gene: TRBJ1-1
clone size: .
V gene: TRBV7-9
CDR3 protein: CASSLARWFQRENTEAFF

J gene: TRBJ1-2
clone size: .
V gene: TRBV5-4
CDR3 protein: CASRPANGYGYTF

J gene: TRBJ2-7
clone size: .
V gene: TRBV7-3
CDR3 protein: CASSFYGGPLYEQYF

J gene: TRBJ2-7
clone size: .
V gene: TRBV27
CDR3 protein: CASSFMGQGAYEQYF

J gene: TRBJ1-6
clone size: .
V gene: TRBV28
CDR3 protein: CASSLLQGQRGSPLHF

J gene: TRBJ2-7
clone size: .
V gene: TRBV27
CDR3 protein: CASSFGGRSEQYF